These 30 T cell receptor beta chains share one sample of origin, sequenced in a study of blood T cell repertoires in COVID-19. Assay: immunoSEQ multiplex PCR; the TCRdb copy retains only in-frame clones and omits some. The data contain 250,000 or so clones, approximately 90% of them singletons. Sequences were obtained from PBMCs or T cells enriched from blood (not recorded which). The receptors derive from a woman in her twenties or thirties with acute COVID-19.

This clone was counted between two and nine times. The chain uses TRBV4-2 and TRBJ2-7; 16 nucleotides agree with TRBD2. V lost 4 bases to trimming and J lost 3 bases; unmatched junction nucleotides: 12. Germline-derived CDR1 and CDR2 are LGHNA and YNFKEQ. The CDR3 sequence is 19 residues long. CDR3 amino acids: CASSPQGLAGGQTLYEQYF. The CDR3 region has the DNA TGTGCCAGCAGCCCCCAGGGACTAGCGGGAGGGCAAACCCTCTACGAGCAGTACTTC.

The rearrangement uses TRBV6-5 and TRBJ1-5; D uncertain. Germline V gene data show CDR1 as MNHEY and CDR2 as SVGAGI. This CDR3 region has 13 residues. V lost 2 bases to trimming and J lost 7 bases, with 9 bases between them. This CDR3 is CASSYAAGQPQHF. The CDR3 DNA sequence: TGTGCCAGCAGTTACGCCGCGGGACAGCCCCAGCATTTT.

The chain carries TRBV3-1 (or the pseudogene TRBV3-2) and TRBJ1-5, with 7 bases lining up with TRBD1. The CDR3 totals 16 residues. Per germline, CDR1 LGHDT and CDR2 YNNKEL (reference sequence). The V and J ends lost 7 bases and 0 bases, in that order; junction bases with no gene match: 9. The CDR3 nucleotides are TGTGCCAGCATCCTAGGACAGGCCTCTAGCAATCAGCCCCAGCATTTT. Amino acid sequence: CASILGQASSNQPQHF.

The rearrangement links TRBV28 to TRBJ2-7; D uncertain. Germline V gene lookup returns CDR1 MDHEN and CDR2 SYDVKM. V lost 4 bases, J lost 4 bases, and 14 bases lay in between. This CDR3 has 14 residues. The CDR3 protein is CASSSIAPLYEQYF. In nucleotides, the CDR3 is TGTGCCAGCAGTTCCATAGCCCCTCTTTACGAGCAGTACTTC.

The chain combines TRBV10-3 with TRBJ2-5; D might be TRBD1 (6 bases). The CDR3 spans 17 residues. Per germline, CDR1 ENHRY and CDR2 SYGVKD. Trimming took 0 bases from V and 5 from J, leaving 19 bases between them. The CDR3 reads CAISESPGSRGGETQYF. CDR3 coding DNA: TGTGCCATCAGTGAGTCCCCGGGAAGCAGGGGCGGTGAGACCCAGTACTTC.

This chain uses TRBV4-3 with TRBJ1-6; the match to TRBD1 covers 9 bases. The V and J ends lost 5 bases and 7 bases, in that order; junction bases with no gene match: 3. This CDR3 is 14 amino acids long. Germline V gene data show CDR1 as LGHNA and CDR2 as YSLEER. The CDR3 here is CASSLGTGNSPLHF. The CDR3 bases are TGCGCCAGCAGCTTGGGGACAGGGAATTCACCCCTCCACTTT.

This chain connects TRBV6-4 to TRBJ2-3, with unresolved D. Between the trimmed V and J ends, which lost 2 bases and 0 bases, there was a span of 3 bases. The CDR3 is 13 residues long. Germline values: CDR1 MRHNA, CDR2 SNTAGT. The CDR3 loop is CASSDPSTDTQYF. The CDR3 nucleotides read TGTGCCAGCAGTGACCCAAGCACAGATACGCAGTATTTT.

The rearrangement links TRBV7-9 to TRBJ2-7; 9 nucleotides line up with TRBD2. Germline CDR1 and CDR2: SEHNR and FQNEAQ (reference sequence). The V and J ends lost 9 bases and 4 bases, in that order; junction bases with no gene match: 13. This CDR3 is built from 15 residues. The DNA of the CDR3 is TGTGCCAGGCCTTGGGCGGGAGGGCCTATGTACGAGCAGTACTTC. Its protein is CARPWAGGPMYEQYF.

The V and J genes are TRBV3-1 (or the pseudogene TRBV3-2) and TRBJ1-3, with D hard to call. This CDR3 region has 15 residues. Per the germline V gene, CDR1 is LGHDT and CDR2 is YNNKEL (reference sequence). Trimming took off 1 base at V and 3 bases at J, with 10 bases between the two ends. CDR3 in amino acids: CASSQGQVNGNTIYF. The CDR3 DNA sequence: TGTGCCAGCAGCCAAGGGCAGGTTAATGGAAACACCATATATTTT.

The V call is TRBV11-2, the J call TRBJ2-1; tentatively, D is TRBD1 (6 bases). Germline assignment: CDR1 SGHAT and CDR2 FQNNGV. The CDR3 runs 14 residues. The V gene lost 5 bases and the J gene lost 6 bases, with 14 bases spanning the gap. For the CDR3, the DNA is TGTGCCAGCAGCACCAGGGACATATTCAATGAGCAGTTCTTC. Translation gives CASSTRDIFNEQFF.

The CDR3 reads CASSPPYRGVNTEAFF. The CDR3 DNA is TGCGCCAGCAGCCCCCCATATCGGGGAGTGAACACTGAAGCTTTCTTT. The chain couples TRBV5-1 to TRBJ1-1; D call uncertain. The ends were cut back, 4 bases at V and 0 bases at J, with 16 bases in the middle. Germline lookup yields CDR1 SGHRS and CDR2 YFSETQ. This CDR3 has 16 residues. The whole variable domain, remainder taken from reference TRBV5-1 and TRBJ1-1, is KAGVTQTPRYLIKTRGQQVTLSCSPISGHRSVSWYQQTPGQGLQFLFEYFSETQRNKGNFPGRFSGRQFSNSRSEMNVSTLELGDSALYLCASSPPYRGVNTEAFFGQGTRLTVV.

The V gene is TRBV9, the J gene TRBJ2-3; TRBD2 matches at 7 bases. CDR3 length: 15 amino acids. Trimming removed 6 bases from V and 0 bases from J; junction bases left unmatched: 7. Germline loops: CDR1 SGDLS, CDR2 YYNGEE. The CDR3 DNA reads as TGTGCCAGCAACATCCTGGGGGGGAGCACAGATACGCAGTATTTT. Translating gives CASNILGGSTDTQYF.

The V gene is TRBV5-5, the J gene TRBJ2-5; no clear D gene. V was pared by 4 bases and J by 7 bases, with 20 bases between. CDR1 and CDR2 from the germline V gene are SGHKS and YYEKEE (reference sequence). CDR3 length equals 15 residues. CDR3 amino acids: CASSPGSPPTGTQYF. The CDR3 nucleotides are TGTGCCAGCAGCCCCGGGTCCCCCCCAACGGGGACCCAGTACTTC.

This chain's CDR3 is CASRPLMTLPRTVNYEQYF. For the CDR3, the DNA is TGTGCCAGCAGACCCCTCATGACCCTCCCCCGGACAGTTAACTACGAGCAGTACTTC. V gene TRBV3-1 (or the pseudogene TRBV3-2) combines with J gene TRBJ2-7; perhaps TRBD1 as D (6 bases). Germline values: CDR1 LGHDT, CDR2 YNNKEL (reference sequence). The CDR3 is 19 amino acids. V lost 6 bases, J lost 3 bases, and 30 bases lay in between.

The chain recombines TRBV6-5 with TRBJ1-5; possible D gene TRBD1, 6 bases. CDR1 is MNHEY, CDR2 SVGAGI, per germline. The CDR3 loop spans 13 amino acids. V lost 5 bases to trimming and J lost 6 bases, with 11 bases between them. The CDR3 reads CASSTTGIQPQHF. CDR3 DNA: TGTGCCAGCAGTACTACAGGGATTCAGCCCCAGCATTTT.

The DNA of the CDR3 is TGTGCCAGCAGTGAATTTTTCGCAGATACGCAGTATTTT. It specifies CASSEFFADTQYF. The gene calls are TRBV25-1 and TRBJ2-3; D uncertain. The ends were cut back, 1 base at V and 4 bases at J, with 6 bases in the middle. Germline loops: CDR1 MGHDK, CDR2 SYGVNS. This CDR3 has 13 residues.

CDR3: CASSLSDRPEQYF. CDR3 DNA: TGTGCCAGCAGTTTATCGGACAGGCCCGAGCAGTACTTC. The chain links TRBV28 to TRBJ2-7; TRBD1 matches 7 bases. Germline loops: CDR1 MDHEN, CDR2 SYDVKM. The CDR3 spans 13 residues. The J segment lost 6 bases and the V segment lost 1 base, leaving 3 bases of the junction unmatched.

This sequence joins TRBV11-2 and TRBJ1-6; D call uncertain. Trimming shortened V by 0 bases and J by 9 bases, and 9 bases separated the two germline ends. The CDR3 loop spans 14 amino acids. The V gene's germline CDR1 is SGHAT and CDR2 FQNNGV. The CDR3 here is CASSLEPGFSPLHF. CDR3 sequence (DNA): TGTGCCAGCAGCTTAGAGCCGGGTTTTTCACCCCTCCACTTT.

The V gene is TRBV5-1, the J gene TRBJ2-3; 13 bases map to TRBD2. The V segment lost 4 bases and the J segment 5 bases; nucleotides outside the gene matches: 10. CDR3 length equals 17 residues. CDR1 and CDR2 from the germline V gene are SGHRS and YFSETQ. CDR3 in amino acids: CASSLGLAGENGDTQYF. CDR3 in DNA: TGCGCCAGCAGCCTAGGACTAGCGGGAGAAAATGGAGATACGCAGTATTTT.

This rearrangement joins TRBV7-3 to TRBJ1-6, with 10 nucleotides matching TRBD1. Germline values: CDR1 SGHTA, CDR2 FQGTGA. J was trimmed by 3 bases and V by 1 base; bases with no gene match: 0. This CDR3 region has 16 residues. In DNA, the CDR3 is TGTGCCAGCAGCTTAAGGGACAGGGGCTATAATTCACCCCTCCACTTT. It codes for CASSLRDRGYNSPLHF.

The rearrangement links TRBV7-3 to TRBJ2-6; 9 bases are a match to TRBD1. The CDR3 runs 19 residues. V shed 5 bases, J shed 4 bases, and the junction held 15 bases outside the gene matches. Germline-derived CDR1 and CDR2 are SGHTA and FQGTGA. The CDR3 sequence is CASSANLGQGAVGANVLTF. The CDR3 DNA follows: TGTGCCAGCAGCGCAAATCTGGGACAGGGTGCTGTGGGGGCCAACGTCCTGACTTTC. Full variable domain (remainder filled in from reference TRBV7-3 and TRBJ2-6): GAGVSQTPSNKVTEKGKYVELRCDPISGHTALYWYRQSLGQGPEFLIYFQGTGAADDSGLPNDRFFAVRPEGSVSTLKIQRTERGDSAVYLCASSANLGQGAVGANVLTFGAGSRLTVL.

The chain uses TRBV7-9 and TRBJ2-1; D ambiguous. The CDR3 consists of 15 residues. Per the germline V gene, CDR1 is SEHNR and CDR2 is FQNEAQ (reference sequence). V dropped 1 base and J dropped 7 bases, with 14 bases sitting between them. CDR3 sequence reads: CASSLGGGPLNEQFF. CDR3 bases: TGTGCCAGCAGCTTAGGCGGCGGCCCACTGAATGAGCAGTTCTTC.

The chain employs TRBV19 and TRBJ1-5; D ambiguous. V lost 7 bases and J lost 6, with 13 bases in between. Germline CDR1 reads LNHDA; CDR2 reads SQIVND (reference sequence). The CDR3 consists of 13 residues. CDR3 coding DNA: TGTGCCAGTACATCCTATCCTTCTCAGCCCCAGCATTTT. This sequence encodes CASTSYPSQPQHF. Combining the CDR3 with reference TRBV19 and TRBJ1-5 gives the whole variable domain DGGITQSPKYLFRKEGQNVTLSCEQNLNHDAMYWYRQDPGQGLRLIYYSQIVNDFQKGDIAEGYSVSREKKESFPLTVTSAQKNPTAFYLCASTSYPSQPQHFGDGTRLSIL.

This chain uses TRBV15 with TRBJ2-7; perhaps TRBD2 as D (6 bases). Trimming stripped 0 bases from V and 9 bases from J, with 9 bases between. CDR1 and CDR2 (germline): LNHNV, YYDKDF (reference sequence). The CDR3 runs to 12 residues. The CDR3 is CATSRDLGGQYF. Written as DNA, the CDR3 is TGTGCCACCAGCAGAGATCTGGGGGGGCAGTACTTC. Using reference TRBV15 and TRBJ2-7 for the parts outside the CDR3, the full variable domain is DAMVIQNPRYQVTQFGKPVTLSCSQTLNHNVMYWYQQKSSQAPKLLFHYYDKDFNNEADTPDNFQSRRPNTSFCFLDIRSPGLGDTAMYLCATSRDLGGQYFGPGTRLTVT.

The chain has TRBV30 and TRBJ2-7; 13 nucleotides line up with TRBD2. The ends lost 5 bases at V and 2 bases at J; junction bases unmatched: 9. This CDR3 spans 16 amino acids. In germline, CDR1 is GTSNPN, CDR2 SVGIG (reference sequence). The CDR3 DNA reads as TGTGCCTGGTTCGGGACTAGCGGGATAGGAACCTACGAGCAGTACTTC. Amino acid sequence: CAWFGTSGIGTYEQYF.

The V gene is TRBV9, the J gene TRBJ2-1, with TRBD1 as a possible D gene (5 bases). Between the trimmed V and J ends, which lost 0 bases and 3 bases, there was a span of 10 bases. The CDR3 loop spans 15 amino acids. Germline V CDR1 and CDR2: SGDLS, YYNGEE. For the CDR3, the DNA is TGTGCCAGCAGCGTAGAGGCAGGGTTCTACAATGAGCAGTTCTTC. Encoded protein: CASSVEAGFYNEQFF.

The rearrangement uses TRBV5-1 and TRBJ2-1; D is unresolved. Trimming cost V 2 bases and J 0 bases, with 3 bases left between them. The CDR3 consists of 13 residues. Per germline, CDR1 SGHRS and CDR2 YFSETQ. CDR3 protein: CASSFGSYNEQFF. The CDR3 DNA reads TGCGCCAGCAGCTTCGGCTCCTACAATGAGCAGTTCTTC. Full variable domain (outside the CDR3, taken from reference TRBV5-1 and TRBJ2-1): KAGVTQTPRYLIKTRGQQVTLSCSPISGHRSVSWYQQTPGQGLQFLFEYFSETQRNKGNFPGRFSGRQFSNSRSEMNVSTLELGDSALYLCASSFGSYNEQFFGPGTRLTVL.

This clone came up a few times. This sequence joins TRBV5-1 and TRBJ2-1; 10 bases are shared with TRBD2. There are 19 residues in the CDR3. The germline CDR1 and CDR2 sequences are SGHRS and YFSETQ. The V segment lost 4 bases and the J segment 0 bases; nucleotides outside the gene matches: 13. CDR3 residues: CASSRTLLAGLSSYNEQFF. Here the CDR3 DNA reads TGCGCCAGCAGCAGAACCCTACTAGCGGGGCTAAGCTCCTACAATGAGCAGTTCTTC. The entire variable domain, with the rest obtained from reference TRBV5-1 and TRBJ2-1, is as follows: KAGVTQTPRYLIKTRGQQVTLSCSPISGHRSVSWYQQTPGQGLQFLFEYFSETQRNKGNFPGRFSGRQFSNSRSEMNVSTLELGDSALYLCASSRTLLAGLSSYNEQFFGPGTRLTVL.

This chain links TRBV6-4 with TRBJ2-1; 14 positions agree with TRBD2. Germline assignment: CDR1 MRHNA and CDR2 SNTAGT. This CDR3 has 17 amino acids. With V trimmed by 4 bases and J by 3 bases, 5 bases remained unmatched. Here the CDR3 reads CASSVGTSGGLYNEQFF. In DNA, the CDR3 is TGTGCCAGCAGTGTCGGGACTAGCGGGGGACTCTACAATGAGCAGTTCTTC.

The chain employs TRBV19 and TRBJ1-6; a weak D match, TRBD1 (5 bases). Between the trimmed V and J ends, which lost 5 bases and 8 bases, there was a span of 16 bases. Germline V lookup: CDR1 LNHDA, CDR2 SQIVND (reference sequence). The CDR3 consists of 15 residues. In DNA form, the CDR3 reads TGTGCCAGTAGTCAGGGCGGGCCGGGGGATTCACCCCTCCACTTT. It specifies CASSQGGPGDSPLHF.